Reported below is one T cell receptor (beta chain). This CDR3 has 18 amino acids. Looked up from germline, CDR1 is LGHNT and CDR2 is FRNRAP. The junction had 10 bases not matched to a gene; V was cut back by 0 bases and J by 7 bases. These data belong to a study of T cells in Graves' hyperthyroidism and ophthalmopathy. Researchers amplified the TCR beta CDR3 regions from RNA transcripts. HTBI primers were employed in a first-round RT-PCR of the TCR CDR3. TCRdb recomputed calls from the multiplex PCR reads with MiXCR, one row per CDR3 protein. The table includes 300,000 to 400,000 distinct CDR3 sequences, approximately 18% detected once. Patients counted as stable if ophthalmopathy did not develop within 18 months. Those patients with uncontrolled infection, other autoimmune disease, pregnancy or lactation were excluded. Each 10 ml fresh peripheral blood draw supplied the PBMCs.

Input material: blood. This sequence originates from a woman in her 50s with Graves' hyperthyroidism. V usage is TRBV12-5 and J usage is TRBJ1-6, with 9 bases lining up with TRBD1. The CDR3 reads CASGLVPRTGEKNSPLHF. The CDR3 DNA reads TGTGCTAGTGGTTTGGTACCCCGGACAGGGGAAAAAAATTCACCCCTCCACTTT.